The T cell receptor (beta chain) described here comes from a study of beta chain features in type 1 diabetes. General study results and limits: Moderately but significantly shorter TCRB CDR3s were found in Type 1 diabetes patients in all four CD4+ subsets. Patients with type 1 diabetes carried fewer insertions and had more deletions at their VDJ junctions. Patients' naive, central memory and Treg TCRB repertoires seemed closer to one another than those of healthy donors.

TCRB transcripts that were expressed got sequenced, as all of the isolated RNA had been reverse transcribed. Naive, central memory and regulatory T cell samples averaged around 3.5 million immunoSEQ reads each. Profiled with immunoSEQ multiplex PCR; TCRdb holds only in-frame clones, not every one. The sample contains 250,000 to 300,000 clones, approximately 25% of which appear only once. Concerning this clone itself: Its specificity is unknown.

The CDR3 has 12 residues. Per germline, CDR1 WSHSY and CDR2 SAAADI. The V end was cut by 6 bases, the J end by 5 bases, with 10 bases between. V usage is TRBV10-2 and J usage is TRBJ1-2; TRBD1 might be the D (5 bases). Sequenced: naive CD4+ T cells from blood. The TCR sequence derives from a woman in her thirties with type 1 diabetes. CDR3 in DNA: TGCGCCAGCAGGATTCAGGGATATGGCTACACCTTC. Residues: CASRIQGYGYTF.